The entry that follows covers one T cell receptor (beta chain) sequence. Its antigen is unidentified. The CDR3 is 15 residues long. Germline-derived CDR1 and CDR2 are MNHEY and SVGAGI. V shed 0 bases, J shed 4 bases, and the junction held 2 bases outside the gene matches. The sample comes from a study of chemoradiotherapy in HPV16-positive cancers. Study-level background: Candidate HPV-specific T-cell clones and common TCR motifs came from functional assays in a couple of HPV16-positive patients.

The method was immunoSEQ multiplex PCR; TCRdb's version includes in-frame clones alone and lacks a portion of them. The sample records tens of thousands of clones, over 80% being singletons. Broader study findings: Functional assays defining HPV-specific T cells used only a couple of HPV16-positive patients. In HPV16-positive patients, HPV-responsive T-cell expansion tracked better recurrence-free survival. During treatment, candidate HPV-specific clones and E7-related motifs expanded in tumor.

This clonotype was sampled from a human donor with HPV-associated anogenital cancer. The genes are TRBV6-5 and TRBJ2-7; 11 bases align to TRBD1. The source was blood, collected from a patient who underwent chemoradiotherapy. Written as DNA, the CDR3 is TGTGCCAGCAGTTACTCGGGGACAGGGGGATACGAGCAGTACTTC. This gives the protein CASSYSGTGGYEQYF.